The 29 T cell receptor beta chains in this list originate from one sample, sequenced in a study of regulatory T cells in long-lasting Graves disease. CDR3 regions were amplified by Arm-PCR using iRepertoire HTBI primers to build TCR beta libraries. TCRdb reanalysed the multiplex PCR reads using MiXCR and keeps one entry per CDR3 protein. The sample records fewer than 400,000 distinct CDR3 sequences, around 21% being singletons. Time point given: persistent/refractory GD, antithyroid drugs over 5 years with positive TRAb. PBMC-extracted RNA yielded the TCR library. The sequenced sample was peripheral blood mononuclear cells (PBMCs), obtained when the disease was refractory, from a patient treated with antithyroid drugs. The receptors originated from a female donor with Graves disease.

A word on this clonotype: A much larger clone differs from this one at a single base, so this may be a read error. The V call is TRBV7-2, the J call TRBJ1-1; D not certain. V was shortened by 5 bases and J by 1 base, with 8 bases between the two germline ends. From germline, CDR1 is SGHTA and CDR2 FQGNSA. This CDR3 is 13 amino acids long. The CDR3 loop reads CTSSGRWNTEAFF. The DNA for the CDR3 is TGTACCAGCAGCGGCCGATGGAACACTGAAGCTTTCTTT.

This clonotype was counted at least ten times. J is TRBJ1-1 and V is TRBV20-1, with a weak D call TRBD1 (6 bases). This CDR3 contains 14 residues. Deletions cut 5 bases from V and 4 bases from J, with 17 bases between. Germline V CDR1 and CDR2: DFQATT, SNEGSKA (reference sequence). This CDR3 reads CSAEQFGTSTEAFF. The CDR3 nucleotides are TGCAGTGCTGAACAATTCGGGACAAGCACTGAAGCTTTCTTT.

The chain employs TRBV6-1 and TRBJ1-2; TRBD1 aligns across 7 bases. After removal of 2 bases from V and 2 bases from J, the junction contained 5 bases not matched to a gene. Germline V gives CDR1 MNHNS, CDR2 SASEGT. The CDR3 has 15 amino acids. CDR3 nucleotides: TGTGCCAGCAGTGAATACGACAGGGCAAACTATGGCTACACCTTC. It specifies CASSEYDRANYGYTF.

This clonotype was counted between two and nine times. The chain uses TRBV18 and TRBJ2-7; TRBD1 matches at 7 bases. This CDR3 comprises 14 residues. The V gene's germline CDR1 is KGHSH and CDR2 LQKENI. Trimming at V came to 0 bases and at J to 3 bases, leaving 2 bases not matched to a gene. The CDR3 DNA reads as TGTGCCAGCTCACCACCGGACAGGTTCTACGAGCAGTACTTC. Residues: CASSPPDRFYEQYF.

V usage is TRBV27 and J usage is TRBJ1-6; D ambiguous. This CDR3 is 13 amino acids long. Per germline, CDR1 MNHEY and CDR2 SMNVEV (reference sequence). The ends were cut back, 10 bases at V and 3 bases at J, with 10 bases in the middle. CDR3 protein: CATSGLYNSPLHF. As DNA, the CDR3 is TGTGCCACCTCAGGCCTCTATAATTCACCCCTCCACTTT.

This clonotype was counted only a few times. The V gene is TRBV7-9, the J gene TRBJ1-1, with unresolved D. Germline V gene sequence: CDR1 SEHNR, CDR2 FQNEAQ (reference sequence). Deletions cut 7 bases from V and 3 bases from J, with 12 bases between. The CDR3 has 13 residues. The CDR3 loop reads CASKRQSHTEAFF. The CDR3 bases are TGTGCCAGCAAAAGACAAAGTCACACTGAAGCTTTCTTT.

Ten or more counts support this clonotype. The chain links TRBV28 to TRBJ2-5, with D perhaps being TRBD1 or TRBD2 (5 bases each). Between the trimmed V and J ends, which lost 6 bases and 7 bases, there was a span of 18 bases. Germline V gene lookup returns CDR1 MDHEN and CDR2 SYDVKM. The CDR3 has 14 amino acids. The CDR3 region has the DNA TGTGCCAGCAGCCCCCATCGGGACGTCGGGACCCAGTACTTC. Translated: CASSPHRDVGTQYF.

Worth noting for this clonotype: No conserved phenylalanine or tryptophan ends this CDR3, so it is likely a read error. The CDR3 region is CAISDNRESVYEQYS. DNA for the CDR3: TGTGCCATCAGTGACAACCGGGAATCCGTCTACGAGCAGTACTCC. The V gene is TRBV12-3 or TRBV12-4, the J gene TRBJ2-7; D perhaps matches TRBD2 (5 bases). The CDR3 is 15 amino acids.

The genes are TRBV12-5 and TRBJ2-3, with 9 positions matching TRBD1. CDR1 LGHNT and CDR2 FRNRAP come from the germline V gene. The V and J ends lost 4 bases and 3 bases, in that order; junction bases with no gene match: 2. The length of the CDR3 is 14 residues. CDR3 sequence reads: CASGSDRGTDTQYF. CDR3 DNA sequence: TGTGCTAGTGGTTCGGACAGGGGTACAGATACGCAGTATTTT.

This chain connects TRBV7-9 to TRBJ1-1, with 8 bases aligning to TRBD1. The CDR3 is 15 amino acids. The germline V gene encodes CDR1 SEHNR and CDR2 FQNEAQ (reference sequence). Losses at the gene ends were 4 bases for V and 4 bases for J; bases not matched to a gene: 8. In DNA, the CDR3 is TGTGCCAGCAGCTCAGGACAGGGAGAGGTCACTGAAGCTTTCTTT. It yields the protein CASSSGQGEVTEAFF.

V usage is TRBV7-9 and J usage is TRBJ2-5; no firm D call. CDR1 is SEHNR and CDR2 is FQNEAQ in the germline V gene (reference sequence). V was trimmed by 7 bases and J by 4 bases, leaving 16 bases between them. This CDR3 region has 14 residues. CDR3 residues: CASKTSRITETQYF. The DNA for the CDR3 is TGTGCCAGCAAGACCTCAAGGATAACAGAGACCCAGTACTTC.

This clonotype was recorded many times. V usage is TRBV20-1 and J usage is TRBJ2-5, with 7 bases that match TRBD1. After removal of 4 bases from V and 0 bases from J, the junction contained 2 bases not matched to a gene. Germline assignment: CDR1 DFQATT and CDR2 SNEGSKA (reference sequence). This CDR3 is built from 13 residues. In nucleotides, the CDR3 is TGCAGTGCTATGGGACAGAACCAAGAGACCCAGTACTTC. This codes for CSAMGQNQETQYF.

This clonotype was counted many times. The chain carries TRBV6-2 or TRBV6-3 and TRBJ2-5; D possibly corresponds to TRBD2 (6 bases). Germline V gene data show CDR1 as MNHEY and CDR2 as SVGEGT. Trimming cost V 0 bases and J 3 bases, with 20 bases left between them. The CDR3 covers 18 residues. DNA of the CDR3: TGTGCCAGCAGTTACTCGAGCACCACCGCCCGGGGGAAAGAGACCCAGTACTTC. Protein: CASSYSSTTARGKETQYF.

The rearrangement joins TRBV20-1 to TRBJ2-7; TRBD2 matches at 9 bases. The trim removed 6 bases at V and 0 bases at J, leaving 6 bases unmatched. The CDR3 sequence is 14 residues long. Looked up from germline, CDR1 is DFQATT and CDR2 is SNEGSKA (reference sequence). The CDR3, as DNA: TGCAGTGCCGGGGCGGGAGGGTTCTCCTACGAGCAGTACTTC. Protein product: CSAGAGGFSYEQYF.

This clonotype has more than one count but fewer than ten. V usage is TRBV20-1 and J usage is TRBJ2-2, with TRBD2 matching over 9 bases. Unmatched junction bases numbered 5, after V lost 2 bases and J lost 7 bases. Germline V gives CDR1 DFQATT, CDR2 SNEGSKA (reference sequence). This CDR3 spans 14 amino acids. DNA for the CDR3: TGCAGTGCTAGACCCAGCGGGAGGATCGGGGAGCTGTTTTTT. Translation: CSARPSGRIGELFF.

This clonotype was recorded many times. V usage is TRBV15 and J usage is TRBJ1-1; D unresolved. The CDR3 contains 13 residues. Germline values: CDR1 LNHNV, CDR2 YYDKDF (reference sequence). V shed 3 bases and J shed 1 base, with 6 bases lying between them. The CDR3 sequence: CATSRTTNTEAFF. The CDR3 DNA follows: TGTGCCACCAGCAGGACAACGAACACTGAAGCTTTCTTT.

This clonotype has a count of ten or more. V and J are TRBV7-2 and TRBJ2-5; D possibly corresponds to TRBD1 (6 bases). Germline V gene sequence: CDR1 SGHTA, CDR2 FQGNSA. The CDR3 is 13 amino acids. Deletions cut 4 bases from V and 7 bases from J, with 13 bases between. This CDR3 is CASSYGQSWTQYF. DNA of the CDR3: TGTGCCAGCAGCTACGGACAGTCCTGGACCCAGTACTTC.

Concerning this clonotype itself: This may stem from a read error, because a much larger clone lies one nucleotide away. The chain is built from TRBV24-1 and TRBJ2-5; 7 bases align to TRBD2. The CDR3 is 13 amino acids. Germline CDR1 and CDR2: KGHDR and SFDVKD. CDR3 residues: CATSDSGRETQHF. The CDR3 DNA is TGTGCCACCAGTGATTCAGGGAGGGAGACCCAGCACTTC.

CDR3 in amino acids: CAIRHTNTGELFF. In nucleotides, the CDR3 is TGTGCTATCAGGCATACGAACACCGGGGAGCTGTTTTTT. This rearrangement joins TRBV25-1 to TRBJ2-2; D is undetermined. Germline-derived CDR1 and CDR2 are MGHDK and SYGVNS. The CDR3 spans 13 residues.

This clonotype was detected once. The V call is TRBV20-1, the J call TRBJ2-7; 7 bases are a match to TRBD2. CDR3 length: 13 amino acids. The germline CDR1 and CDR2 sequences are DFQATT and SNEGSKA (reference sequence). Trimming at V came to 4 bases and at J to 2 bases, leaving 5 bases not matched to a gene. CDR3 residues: CSATPSGPYEQYF. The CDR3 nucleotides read TGCAGTGCTACTCCTAGCGGTCCCTACGAGCAGTACTTC.

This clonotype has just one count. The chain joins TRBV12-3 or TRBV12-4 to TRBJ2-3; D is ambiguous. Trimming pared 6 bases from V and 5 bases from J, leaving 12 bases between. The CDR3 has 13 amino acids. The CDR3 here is CASSRDLRDTQYF. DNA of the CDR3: TGTGCCAGCAGCCGAGACCTCCGAGATACGCAGTATTTT.

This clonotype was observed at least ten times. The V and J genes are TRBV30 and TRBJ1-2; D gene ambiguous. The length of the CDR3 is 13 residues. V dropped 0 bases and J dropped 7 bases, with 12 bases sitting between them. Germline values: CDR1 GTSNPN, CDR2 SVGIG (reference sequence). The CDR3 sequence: CAWSVKTTGGYTF. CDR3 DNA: TGTGCCTGGAGTGTAAAGACTACGGGTGGCTACACCTTC.

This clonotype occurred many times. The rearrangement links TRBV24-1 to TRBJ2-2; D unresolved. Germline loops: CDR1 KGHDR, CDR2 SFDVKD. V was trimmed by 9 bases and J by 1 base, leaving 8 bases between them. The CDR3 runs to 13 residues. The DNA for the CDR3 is TGTGCCACCGAGCATAAGAACACCGGGGAGCTGTTTTTT. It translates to CATEHKNTGELFF.

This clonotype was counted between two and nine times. This chain's CDR3 is CAWSSQGGTEAFF. CDR3 in DNA: TGTGCCTGGAGTAGCCAGGGGGGCACTGAAGCTTTCTTT. This chain joins TRBV30 and TRBJ1-1; 7 bases map to TRBD1. Germline V lookup: CDR1 GTSNPN, CDR2 SVGIG (reference sequence). This CDR3 spans 13 amino acids. With 2 bases clipped from V and 4 bases from J, the junction kept 4 bases outside the gene matches.

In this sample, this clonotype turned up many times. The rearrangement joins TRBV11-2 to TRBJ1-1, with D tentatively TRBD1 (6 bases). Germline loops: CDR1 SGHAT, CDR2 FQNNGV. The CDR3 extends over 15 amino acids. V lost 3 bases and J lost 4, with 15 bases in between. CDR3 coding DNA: TGTGCCAGCAGCTTCGGGGGGGCGGGTATCACTGAAGCTTTCTTT. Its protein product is CASSFGGAGITEAFF.

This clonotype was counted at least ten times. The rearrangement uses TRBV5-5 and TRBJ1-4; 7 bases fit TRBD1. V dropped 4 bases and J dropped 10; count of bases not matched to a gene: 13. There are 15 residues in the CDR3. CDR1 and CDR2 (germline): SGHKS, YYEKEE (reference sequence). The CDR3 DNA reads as TGTGCCAGCAGCGCCGGGACAGCCACCTCAAGAAAACTGTTTTTT. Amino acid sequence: CASSAGTATSRKLFF. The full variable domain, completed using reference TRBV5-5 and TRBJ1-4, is DAGVTQSPTHLIKTRGQQVTLRCSPISGHKSVSWYQQVLGQGPQFIFQYYEKEERGRGNFPDRFSARQFPNYSSELNVNALLLGDSALYLCASSAGTATSRKLFFGSGTQLSVL.

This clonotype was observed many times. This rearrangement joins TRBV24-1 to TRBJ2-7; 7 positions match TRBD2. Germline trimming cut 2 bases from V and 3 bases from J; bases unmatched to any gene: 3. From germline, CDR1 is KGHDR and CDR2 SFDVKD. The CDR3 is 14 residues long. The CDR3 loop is CATSDSSGGYEQYF. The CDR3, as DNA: TGTGCCACCAGTGATTCTTCGGGGGGCTACGAGCAGTACTTC.

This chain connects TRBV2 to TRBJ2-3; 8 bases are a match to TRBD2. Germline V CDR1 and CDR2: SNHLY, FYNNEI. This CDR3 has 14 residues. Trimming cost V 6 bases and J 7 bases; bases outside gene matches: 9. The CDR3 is CASSQAGDRNTQYF. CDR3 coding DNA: TGTGCCAGCAGCCAAGCGGGAGACAGGAATACGCAGTATTTT. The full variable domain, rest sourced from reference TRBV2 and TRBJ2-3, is EPEVTQTPSHQVTQMGQEVILRCVPISNHLYFYWYRQILGQKVEFLVSFYNNEISEKSEIFDDQFSVERPDGSNFTLKIRSTKLEDSAMYFCASSQAGDRNTQYFGPGTRLTVL.

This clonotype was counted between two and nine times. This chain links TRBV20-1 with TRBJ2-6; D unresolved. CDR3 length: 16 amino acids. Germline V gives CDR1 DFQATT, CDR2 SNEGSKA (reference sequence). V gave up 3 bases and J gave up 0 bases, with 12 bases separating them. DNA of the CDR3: TGCAGTGCTAGTTACAGCGTTAACTCTGGGGCCAACGTCCTGACTTTC. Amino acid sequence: CSASYSVNSGANVLTF.